A selection of T cell receptor beta chains follows, all from one sample in a study of blood T cells in healthy people across ages. Via MiXCR, TCRdb re-called the 5' RACE reads, giving one row per CDR3 protein. The sample holds roughly 730,000 distinct CDR3 sequences, about 61% seen once. Sequencing was done on a sample of blood. These receptors came from a man aged 35 to 55 in good health. Each CDR3 is given with its conserved first and last residue. Each record gives: D gene, clone size, J gene, V gene, CDR3 protein, CDR3 DNA. D genes are given only for firm matches. Not all rows give a size; the values are once, few, many and, for expanded clones, a class.

- | - | TRBJ2-3 | TRBV7-9 | CASSLHSDTQYF | TGTGCCAGCAGCTTACATTCGGATACGCAGTATTTT
- | - | TRBJ1-5 | TRBV5-6 | CASSHLGGGRFDQPQHF | TGTGCCAGCAGCCATCTGGGCGGGGGGAGGTTCGATCAGCCCCAGCATTTT
- | - | TRBJ2-5 | TRBV7-2 | CATGTGGSRETQYF | TGTGCCACGGGGACGGGGGGCTCGAGAGAGACCCAGTACTTC
- | - | TRBJ2-3 | TRBV5-4 | CASSLDSLPDTQYF | TGTGCCAGCAGCTTGGATAGCTTGCCAGATACGCAGTATTTT
- | - | TRBJ1-1 | TRBV29-1 | CSVWGGSEAFF | TGCAGCGTCTGGGGGGGATCTGAAGCTTTCTTT
- | - | TRBJ2-3 | TRBV5-1 | CASSLGTRGVDTQYF | TGCGCCAGCAGCTTGGGTACTAGAGGGGTAGATACGCAGTATTTT
- | - | TRBJ2-5 | TRBV18 | CASSPNLGGQETQYF | TGTGCCAGCTCACCAAATCTCGGGGGTCAAGAGACCCAGTACTTC
- | - | TRBJ1-1 | TRBV29-1 | CSVEVRPAAANTEAFF | TGCAGCGTTGAAGTACGTCCGGCAGCAGCGAACACTGAAGCTTTCTTT
- | few | TRBJ1-2 | TRBV7-2 | CATQRPGLYGYTF | TGTGCCACCCAGCGGCCGGGCCTCTATGGCTACACCTTC
- | - | TRBJ2-5 | TRBV27 | CASSTIQTQETQYF | TGTGCCAGCAGTACCATTCAGACCCAAGAGACCCAGTACTTC
TRBD1 | - | TRBJ1-2 | TRBV12-3/TRBV12-4 | CASSQTGGAYGYTF | TGTGCCAGCAGCCAGACAGGGGGCGCCTATGGCTACACCTTC
TRBD1 | - | TRBJ2-7 | TRBV29-1 | CSVEDAARAGGEQYF | TGCAGCGTTGAAGATGCAGCACGGGCAGGGGGCGAGCAGTACTTC
- | few | TRBJ2-7 | TRBV7-6 | CASSLGDPRNYEQYF | TGTGCCAGCAGCTTAGGGGACCCGCGTAACTACGAGCAGTACTTC
- | many | TRBJ2-1 | TRBV20-1 | CSAPDGTRREQFF | TGCAGTGCTCCCGACGGAACCCGCAGGGAGCAGTTCTTC
TRBD2 | - | TRBJ2-3 | TRBV27 | CASSLGLASTDTQYF | TGTGCCAGCAGTCTTGGACTAGCGAGCACAGATACGCAGTATTTT
- | - | TRBJ1-2 | TRBV9 | CASNNQGPYGYTF | TGTGCCAGCAACAACCAGGGGCCCTATGGCTACACCTTC
- | few | TRBJ1-1 | TRBV3-1 | CASSQVGGSGTEAFF | TGTGCCAGCAGCCAAGTCGGGGGGTCGGGTACTGAAGCTTTCTTT
- | - | TRBJ2-5 | TRBV6-5 | CASNGWGETQYF | TGTGCCAGCAACGGGTGGGGGGAGACCCAGTACTTC
- | - | TRBJ2-7 | TRBV29-1 | CSVTVQQNEQYF | TGCAGCGTCACAGTACAGCAGAACGAGCAGTACTTC
- | - | TRBJ1-2 | TRBV12-3/TRBV12-4 | CASSRTGGIYGYTF | TGTGCCAGCAGCCGAACGGGCGGGATTTATGGCTACACCTTC
- | few | TRBJ2-1 | TRBV15 | CATSRDPERAYNEQFF | TGTGCCACCAGCAGAGATCCGGAAAGAGCCTACAATGAGCAGTTCTTC
- | few | TRBJ2-5 | TRBV7-2 | CASSPGISGETQYF | TGTGCCAGCAGTCCAGGGATCTCCGGGGAGACCCAGTACTTC
TRBD1 | - | TRBJ2-5 | TRBV20-1 | CSAAGTGLWETQYF | TGCAGTGCCGCAGGGACAGGGCTGTGGGAGACCCAGTACTTC
TRBD1 | - | TRBJ2-7 | TRBV7-2 | CASSFLDRGGYEQYF | TGTGCCAGCAGCTTCCTGGACAGGGGAGGATACGAGCAGTACTTC
TRBD1 | - | TRBJ2-7 | TRBV20-1 | CSARGTRTGLYEQYF | TGCAGTGCTAGAGGTACTCGGACAGGGCTTTACGAGCAGTACTTC
TRBD1 | - | TRBJ1-2 | TRBV20-1 | CSAQMTGVYGYTF | TGCAGTGCTCAGATGACAGGGGTCTATGGCTACACCTTC
- | few | TRBJ2-5 | TRBV15 | CATSREGGIQETQYF | TGTGCCACCAGCAGAGAAGGGGGGATCCAAGAGACCCAGTACTTC
- | - | TRBJ1-2 | TRBV20-1 | CSASTGGISNYGYTF | TGCAGTGCCTCCACGGGAGGGATTTCTAACTATGGCTACACCTTC
TRBD2 | few | TRBJ2-1 | TRBV29-1 | CSVEEREAVQNEQFF | TGCAGCGTTGAAGAGCGGGAGGCGGTCCAGAATGAGCAGTTCTTC
- | - | TRBJ2-7 | TRBV24-1 | CATSSSQGRNYEQYF | TGTGCCACCAGTTCCAGCCAGGGACGGAACTACGAGCAGTACTTC
TRBD2 | few | TRBJ2-7 | TRBV6-2/TRBV6-3 | CATEAGVGGGVSYEQYF | TGTGCCACGGAAGCGGGAGTCGGAGGTGGTGTCTCCTACGAGCAGTACTTC
- | - | TRBJ1-1 | TRBV29-1 | CSVSNVNTEAFF | TGCAGCGTATCGAACGTGAACACTGAAGCTTTCTTT
TRBD1 | - | TRBJ2-1 | TRBV7-9 | CASSHGQGDDNEQFF | TGTGCCAGCAGCCATGGACAGGGGGACGACAATGAGCAGTTCTTC
- | few | TRBJ1-1 | TRBV7-3 | CASSTGPGNTEAFF | TGTGCCAGCAGCACAGGGCCAGGGAACACTGAAGCTTTCTTT
- | few | TRBJ2-5 | TRBV20-1 | CSATGSETQYF | TGCAGTGCTACAGGGTCCGAGACCCAGTACTTC
- | - | TRBJ1-2 | TRBV7-2 | CASSPGGLANYGYTF | TGTGCCAGCAGCCCGGGAGGGCTAGCTAACTATGGCTACACCTTC
- | once | TRBJ2-7 | TRBV27 | CASTLYSGYEQYF | TGTGCCAGCACCCTTTACTCGGGGTATGAGCAGTACTTC
- | - | TRBJ2-5 | TRBV9 | CASSVAEAGPYETQYF | TGTGCCAGCAGCGTAGCTGAGGCAGGACCCTATGAGACCCAGTACTTC
- | - | TRBJ1-2 | TRBV7-8 | CASSLDSYQGRGYTF | TGTGCCAGCAGCTTAGATTCTTATCAGGGCCGGGGCTACACCTTC
TRBD1 | many | TRBJ2-2 | TRBV13 | CASSPYAGTGHTGELFF | TGTGCCAGCAGCCCGTACGCTGGGACAGGTCATACCGGGGAGCTGTTTTTT
- | - | TRBJ2-7 | TRBV11-3 | CASSQGQPSSYEQYF | TGTGCCAGCAGCCAGGGGCAGCCGAGCTCCTACGAGCAGTACTTC